Below, 17 T cell receptor beta chains from the same sample are listed, as sequenced in a study of cytomegalovirus exposure and HLA in healthy donors. With 60 Vbeta and 13 Jbeta primers, the PCR was carried out. Method: immunoSEQ multiplex PCR; TCRdb's copy keeps in-frame clones and lacks some. Altogether about 220,000 clones are present, approximately 82% being singletons, with the ten largest covering 0.63%. Sequenced sample: PBMCs. These receptors came from a young man in good health and CMV-seronegative.

The rearrangement uses TRBV11-2 and TRBJ2-4, with 9 positions matching TRBD1. Per germline, CDR1 SGHAT and CDR2 FQNNGV. The trim removed 4 bases at V and 9 bases at J, leaving 7 bases unmatched. The CDR3 has 14 residues. This CDR3 reads CASSSGQGVAIQYF. The CDR3 bases are TGTGCCAGCAGCTCGGGACAGGGAGTCGCCATTCAGTACTTC.

This chain links TRBV30 with TRBJ1-2; TRBD1 matches 7 bases. Losses at the gene ends were 5 bases for V and 4 bases for J; bases not matched to a gene: 10. Germline CDR1 is GTSNPN and CDR2 is SVGIG (reference sequence). The CDR3 spans 14 residues. CDR3 protein: CAWVTTGVGYGYTF. CDR3 sequence (DNA): TGTGCCTGGGTTACTACAGGGGTTGGCTATGGCTACACCTTC.

V and J are TRBV6-5 and TRBJ1-1, with D possibly matching TRBD1 (6 bases). The CDR3 loop spans 16 amino acids. Trimming stripped 5 bases from V and 5 bases from J, with 21 bases between. The V gene's germline CDR1 is MNHEY and CDR2 SVGAGI. The CDR3: CASSHLGAAVSTEAFF. The CDR3 coding sequence is TGTGCCAGCAGTCACTTGGGGGCGGCGGTCAGTACTGAAGCTTTCTTT.

V usage is TRBV6-5 and J usage is TRBJ1-5; 8 bases are shared with TRBD1. The trim removed 9 bases at V and 5 bases at J, leaving 12 bases unmatched. This CDR3 region has 15 residues. Germline V gene sequence: CDR1 MNHEY, CDR2 SVGAGI. The CDR3: CARTYRGQVDQPQHF. The CDR3 DNA is TGTGCCAGGACTTACCGGGGACAGGTCGATCAGCCCCAGCATTTT.

The chain recombines TRBV7-2 with TRBJ1-3; 10 nucleotides agree with TRBD1. From germline, CDR1 is SGHTA and CDR2 FQGNSA. The CDR3 runs to 14 residues. Unmatched junction bases numbered 2, after V lost 5 bases and J lost 4 bases. The CDR3 protein is CASSMTGGGNTIYF. The CDR3 DNA sequence: TGTGCCAGCAGCATGACAGGGGGCGGAAACACCATATATTTT.

The J gene is TRBJ1-5, the V gene TRBV6-5; D uncertain. The germline V gene encodes CDR1 MNHEY and CDR2 SVGAGI. V gave up 6 bases and J gave up 4 bases, with 10 bases separating them. This CDR3 comprises 13 residues. The CDR3 region has the DNA TGTGCCAGCAGACCTGACACGAATCAGCCCCAGCATTTT. It yields the protein CASRPDTNQPQHF.

The chain couples TRBV19 to TRBJ2-7; TRBD1 is a possible D gene (6 bases). This CDR3 has 13 residues. The germline V gene encodes CDR1 LNHDA and CDR2 SQIVND (reference sequence). V gave up 6 bases and J gave up 0 bases, with 9 bases separating them. CDR3 nucleotides: TGTGCCAGTAGCCGGGACATCTCCTACGAGCAGTACTTC. As protein: CASSRDISYEQYF. The entire variable domain, with the rest obtained from reference TRBV19 and TRBJ2-7, is as follows: DGGITQSPKYLFRKEGQNVTLSCEQNLNHDAMYWYRQDPGQGLRLIYYSQIVNDFQKGDIAEGYSVSREKKESFPLTVTSAQKNPTAFYLCASSRDISYEQYFGPGTRLTVT.

The chain combines TRBV27 with TRBJ2-7, with 7 positions matching TRBD1. Looked up from germline, CDR1 is MNHEY and CDR2 is SMNVEV (reference sequence). This CDR3 has 16 amino acids. V dropped 4 bases and J dropped 3; count of bases not matched to a gene: 12. CDR3: CASSSDSGQALYEQYF. CDR3 in DNA: TGTGCCAGCAGTTCAGACTCTGGACAGGCTCTCTACGAGCAGTACTTC.

The V call is TRBV2, the J call TRBJ1-1, with D unclear. The CDR3 consists of 15 residues. The germline V gene has CDR1 SNHLY and CDR2 FYNNEI. Trimming shortened V by 6 bases and J by 4 bases, and 18 bases separated the two germline ends. The DNA for the CDR3 is TGTGCCAGCAGCAGAACGGAGGGCCGCGGCACTGAAGCTTTCTTT. This sequence encodes CASSRTEGRGTEAFF.

This clone was seen only a few times. The V and J genes are TRBV6-4 and TRBJ2-1; 7 bases map to TRBD1. CDR3 size: 15 residues. The V gene's germline CDR1 is MRHNA and CDR2 SNTAGT. Germline trimming cut 2 bases from V and 4 bases from J; bases unmatched to any gene: 5. The CDR3 nucleotides are TGTGCCAGCAGTGACCGTCAGGGGGAGTACAATGAGCAGTTCTTC. Encoded protein: CASSDRQGEYNEQFF.

This clone was recorded a few times. The chain carries TRBV19 and TRBJ2-2, with TRBD2 identical over 15 bases. The J segment lost 4 bases and the V segment lost 9 bases, leaving 3 bases of the junction unmatched. The length of the CDR3 is 15 residues. CDR1 and CDR2 from the germline V gene are LNHDA and SQIVND (reference sequence). CDR3 coding DNA: TGTGCCAGCGGGACTAGCGGGAGGACCACCGGGGAGCTGTTTTTT. Protein: CASGTSGRTTGELFF. The variable domain in full, with the rest retrieved from reference TRBV19 and TRBJ2-2, is DGGITQSPKYLFRKEGQNVTLSCEQNLNHDAMYWYRQDPGQGLRLIYYSQIVNDFQKGDIAEGYSVSREKKESFPLTVTSAQKNPTAFYLCASGTSGRTTGELFFGEGSRLTVL.

The J gene is TRBJ2-1, the V gene TRBV21-1; TRBD2, the table's D call, was not compared with the DNA. TRBV21-1 is marked as a pseudogene. This CDR3 has 22 residues. The CDR3 loop reads CASFITFGRGGDLHYSNNEQFF. In nucleotides, the CDR3 is TGTGCCAGCTTCATAACATTCGGACGGGGAGGGGACCTTCACTATAGCAACAATGAGCAGTTCTTC.

The V call is TRBV7-9, the J call TRBJ2-1; 7 positions agree with TRBD1. Germline V gene sequence: CDR1 SEHNR, CDR2 FQNEAQ (reference sequence). J gave up 0 bases and V 5 bases, and 4 bases lay outside the gene matches. This CDR3 is 15 amino acids long. The CDR3 nucleotides read TGTGCCAGCAGCCCGACAGGGATCTCCTACAATGAGCAGTTCTTC. It encodes CASSPTGISYNEQFF.

The chain is built from TRBV4-1 and TRBJ2-7, with unresolved D. Germline CDR1 is MGHRA and CDR2 is YSYEKL. V was clipped by 2 bases and J by 5 bases, with 16 bases between them. The length of the CDR3 is 15 residues. DNA of the CDR3: TGCGCCAGCAGCCAATCACCCGGAGAGTTCCACGAGCAGTACTTC. Translated, it gives CASSQSPGEFHEQYF.

The chain employs TRBV11-2 and TRBJ2-7; the match to TRBD2 covers 9 bases. The V gene end was trimmed by 4 bases and the J gene end by 0 bases; junction bases not matched to a gene: 4. CDR3 length: 15 amino acids. CDR1 is SGHAT and CDR2 is FQNNGV in the germline V gene. The chain's CDR3 is CASSWLAGSSYEQYF. CDR3 nucleotides: TGTGCCAGCAGCTGGCTAGCGGGAAGCTCCTACGAGCAGTACTTC.

A few counts support this clone. The chain combines TRBV25-1 with TRBJ1-5; D remains unclear. Trimming took off 0 bases at V and 7 bases at J, with 10 bases between the two ends. Germline assignment: CDR1 MGHDK and CDR2 SYGVNS. The CDR3 loop spans 14 amino acids. The CDR3 sequence: CASSEYNGGQPQHF. The CDR3 nucleotides are TGTGCCAGCAGTGAATATAATGGAGGCCAGCCCCAGCATTTT.

V is TRBV23-1 and J is TRBJ2-5, with 10 positions matching TRBD1. The assigned J gene may be wrong: the sequence end matches TRBJ2-7 better. TRBV23-1 is labeled an ORF, and its function is uncertain. CDR3 size: 15 residues. The CDR3 bases are TGCGCCAGCAGTCAACGGACAGGGGGTGGGTACGAGCAGTACTTC. It codes for CASSQRTGGGYEQYF.